This TCR beta chain comes out of a study of cytotoxic CD8 clonotypes in ibrutinib-treated CLL. Looking at the study overall: Investigators reported around 25 partial and 2 complete responses; after median roughly 70 months, approximately 15 patients remained remitted and roughly twelve progressed. Following treatment for a median roughly twelve months, range 6 to 36, response samples were then taken.

General study points: Baseline clonality exceeded age-matched healthy donors and tracked circulating CD8+ T-cell counts.

This clone has only a few counts. What it binds is unknown. From germline, CDR1 is SGHNT and CDR2 YENEEA. This CDR3 has 13 residues. V lost 3 bases and J lost 1, with 7 bases in between. Investigators sought sequencing depths of between 1 in 200,000 and 1 in 1 million T cells. Assay: immunoSEQ multiplex PCR; the TCRdb copy retains only in-frame clones and omits some. The repertoire holds about 200,000 clones, with about 75% as singletons. The specimen comprised PBMCs, sampled after 12 months of ibrutinib treatment. The chain joins TRBV11-3 to TRBJ2-7, with D perhaps matching TRBD2 (6 bases). This clonotype originated in a human donor with chronic lymphocytic leukemia. CDR3 amino acids: CASSLRGSYEQYF. The CDR3 nucleotides are TGTGCCAGCAGCTTGCGGGGATCCTACGAGCAGTACTTC.